Each of the 17 T cell receptor beta chains below was sequenced from the same sample in a study of cytomegalovirus exposure and HLA in healthy donors. Vbeta (60) and Jbeta (13) primers were used in the PCR. Assay: immunoSEQ multiplex PCR; the TCRdb copy retains only in-frame clones and omits some. The repertoire has about 180,000 clones, 77% of them found once; the top ten carry roughly 3.5%. Sequenced sample: PBMCs. The source of these receptors is a woman aged 60-75 years in good health and CMV-seropositive.

Concerning this clone: This sample includes further DNA sequences coding for the same CDR3. The rearrangement uses TRBV5-1 and TRBJ1-5; a possible D gene is TRBD1 (5 bases). The CDR3 spans 14 residues. Trimming removed 0 bases at V and 4 bases at J, with 8 bases between. Germline values: CDR1 SGHRS, CDR2 YFSETQ. CDR3 sequence (DNA): TGCGCCAGCAGCTTGGGGGGACTGAATCAGCCCCAGCATTTT. This encodes CASSLGGLNQPQHF.

The gene calls are TRBV5-4 and TRBJ2-7; D remains ambiguous. Germline CDR1 reads SGHNT; CDR2 reads YYREEE (reference sequence). CDR3 length: 14 amino acids. V was cut by 2 bases and J by 2 bases, with 11 bases left in between. CDR3 coding DNA: TGTGCCAGCAGCTTACGAGGAACCGCCTACGAGCAGTACTTC. It encodes CASSLRGTAYEQYF.

V gene TRBV6-6 combines with J gene TRBJ2-2; no definite D call. V lost 0 bases and J lost 8, with 13 bases in between. CDR3 length: 15 residues. The germline gives CDR1 MNHNY, CDR2 SVGAGI (reference sequence). The CDR3 is CASSYSGSLVGELFF. The CDR3 DNA follows: TGTGCCAGCAGTTACTCGGGCTCCCTGGTGGGGGAGCTGTTTTTT.

The chain joins TRBV6-6 to TRBJ1-4; D ambiguous. V lost 0 bases and J 0 bases, leaving 8 bases between the germline ends. The CDR3 sequence is 16 residues long. The V gene's germline CDR1 is MNHNY and CDR2 SVGAGI (reference sequence). The CDR3 region has the DNA TGTGCCAGCAGTTACTCGGTCGGTGCAACTAATGAAAAACTGTTTTTT. Its protein is CASSYSVGATNEKLFF.

The chain links TRBV5-6 to TRBJ2-6; D remains unclear. The CDR3 is 17 residues long. Per germline, CDR1 SGHDT and CDR2 YYEEEE. With 0 bases removed from V and 2 bases from J, the gap between germline ends came to 12 bases. For the CDR3, the DNA is TGTGCCAGCAGCTTGGTTGGCCTTCTCCCTGGGGCCAACGTCCTGACTTTC. It specifies CASSLVGLLPGANVLTF.

The rearrangement links TRBV5-1 to TRBJ2-1; 11 bases agree with TRBD1. The CDR3 is made up of 14 amino acids. V lost 4 bases and J lost 4; bases outside the gene matches: 1. Germline values: CDR1 SGHRS, CDR2 YFSETQ. CDR3 amino acids: CASSGTGGYNEQFF. The CDR3 bases are TGCGCCAGCAGCGGGACAGGGGGATACAATGAGCAGTTCTTC.

This rearrangement joins TRBV27 to TRBJ2-7; D unclear. The CDR3 covers 12 residues. V was clipped by 8 bases and J by 6 bases, with 14 bases between them. Germline CDR1 MNHEY, CDR2 SMNVEV (reference sequence). CDR3 amino acids: CASAQVPREQYF. The DNA of the CDR3 is TGTGCCAGCGCTCAGGTCCCTCGCGAGCAGTACTTC.

The CDR3 coding sequence is TGTGCCAGAAGGTCCCGGGGGGGGACACCCCAAGAGACCCAGTACTTC. Translation: CARRSRGGTPQETQYF. The V gene is TRBV5-3, the J gene TRBJ2-5, with 8 bases matching TRBD2. TRBV5-3 is placed among ORFs of uncertain function. The CDR3 totals 16 residues. The ends lost 5 bases at V and 1 base at J; junction bases unmatched: 10.

The chain employs TRBV19 and TRBJ2-2; possible D gene TRBD2, 6 bases. The CDR3 has 13 amino acids. Germline V gives CDR1 LNHDA, CDR2 SQIVND (reference sequence). V was clipped by 8 bases and J by 4 bases, with 11 bases between them. The chain's CDR3 is CASGRMGTGELFF. The CDR3 region has the DNA TGTGCCAGTGGGAGGATGGGCACCGGGGAGCTGTTTTTT.

This rearrangement joins TRBV4-1 to TRBJ2-1; D remains unclear. In germline, CDR1 is MGHRA, CDR2 YSYEKL. The CDR3 totals 15 residues. V lost 0 bases and J lost 0, with 6 bases in between. The CDR3 bases are TGCGCCAGCAGCCAAGACGCCGGCTCCTACAATGAGCAGTTCTTC. Protein: CASSQDAGSYNEQFF.

The chain employs TRBV15 and TRBJ2-1; TRBD1 matches at 8 bases. Germline V gives CDR1 LNHNV, CDR2 YYDKDF (reference sequence). V was clipped by 3 bases and J by 2 bases; unmatched bases: 9. This CDR3 region has 17 residues. CDR3 coding DNA: TGTGCCACCAGCAGGAGCCCCGGGACAGGTCCCTACAATGAGCAGTTCTTC. This translates into CATSRSPGTGPYNEQFF.

V is TRBV7-9 and J is TRBJ2-7; 12 bases are a match to TRBD2. Germline V gene lookup returns CDR1 SEHNR and CDR2 FQNEAQ (reference sequence). V lost 0 bases, J lost 2 bases, and 2 bases stayed unmatched. The CDR3 runs to 16 residues. In DNA form, the CDR3 reads TGTGCCAGCAGCTTAGCAGGACTAGCGGGGCCCTACGAGCAGTACTTC. Protein sequence: CASSLAGLAGPYEQYF. Full variable domain (rest looked up from reference TRBV7-9 and TRBJ2-7): DTGVSQNPRHKITKRGQNVTFRCDPISEHNRLYWYRQTLGQGPEFLTYFQNEAQLEKSRLLSDRFSAERPKGSFSTLEIQRTEQGDSAMYLCASSLAGLAGPYEQYFGPGTRLTVT.

The rearrangement joins TRBV27 to TRBJ1-4; no reliable D call. The CDR3 is 13 amino acids. Germline CDR1 reads MNHEY; CDR2 reads SMNVEV (reference sequence). V gave up 2 bases and J gave up 5 bases, with 6 bases separating them. The CDR3: CASSLVSNEKLFF. The CDR3 DNA sequence: TGTGCCAGCAGTTTAGTTTCGAATGAAAAACTGTTTTTT.

The CDR3 nucleotides read TGTGCCAGCAGTTTTGGCAGGGGGCGCAATCAGCCCCAGCATTTT. This gives the protein CASSFGRGRNQPQHF. The rearrangement joins TRBV27 to TRBJ1-5; 8 positions match TRBD1. Germline CDR1 reads MNHEY; CDR2 reads SMNVEV (reference sequence). V lost 3 bases to trimming and J lost 2 bases; unmatched junction nucleotides: 3. The CDR3 sequence is 15 residues long.

The genes are TRBV27 and TRBJ1-2, with 7 bases that match TRBD1. Germline V gene sequence: CDR1 MNHEY, CDR2 SMNVEV (reference sequence). CDR3 size: 16 residues. The V segment lost 5 bases and the J segment 4 bases; nucleotides outside the gene matches: 13. In DNA form, the CDR3 reads TGTGCCAGCAGTCCGTGGGACAGTTCGTTTGGCTATGGCTACACCTTC. Protein product: CASSPWDSSFGYGYTF.

The V and J genes are TRBV4-2 and TRBJ2-7; TRBD2 matches 12 bases. This CDR3 spans 15 amino acids. Germline CDR1 and CDR2: LGHNA and YNFKEQ. V was pared by 0 bases and J by 4 bases, with 1 base of the junction left unmatched. The CDR3 is CASSQDTSGGYEQYF. The CDR3 coding sequence is TGTGCCAGCAGCCAAGACACTAGCGGGGGGTACGAGCAGTACTTC.

V gene TRBV28 combines with J gene TRBJ2-7; D not certain. Germline V gene sequence: CDR1 MDHEN, CDR2 SYDVKM. Trimming removed 6 bases at V and 4 bases at J, with 7 bases between. This CDR3 region has 11 residues. Written as DNA, the CDR3 is TGTGCCAGCAGGCGCTGGTACGAGCAGTACTTC. It encodes CASRRWYEQYF.